The 11 T cell receptor beta chains listed next were all sequenced from one sample in a study of cytomegalovirus exposure and HLA in healthy donors. Amplification used 60 Vbeta primers and 13 Jbeta primers. This table comes from immunoSEQ multiplex PCR, and its TCRdb copy is limited to in-frame clones, with some not included. The sample carries about 200,000 clones, approximately 78% recorded once. The sequencing input was PBMCs. These receptors came from a woman in her thirties or forties in good health and CMV-seronegative.

The V and J genes are TRBV5-1 and TRBJ2-1; TRBD2 agrees at 10 bases. This CDR3 has 15 residues. J gave up 11 bases and V 4 bases, and 12 bases lay outside the gene matches. Germline lookup yields CDR1 SGHRS and CDR2 YFSETQ. Here the CDR3 reads CASSAGLAAPSKQFF. The CDR3 DNA reads TGCGCCAGCAGCGCCGGACTAGCGGCCCCCAGTAAGCAGTTCTTC.

The chain recombines TRBV27 with TRBJ1-1; D is perhaps TRBD1 (6 bases). Deletions cut 3 bases from V and 5 bases from J, with 10 bases between. The germline V gene encodes CDR1 MNHEY and CDR2 SMNVEV (reference sequence). The CDR3 sequence is 13 residues long. The CDR3 nucleotides read TGTGCCAGCAGTTTGCAGGGGCTAACTGAAGCTTTCTTT. Protein: CASSLQGLTEAFF.

The J gene is TRBJ2-5, the V gene TRBV4-1; a weak D match, TRBD1 (6 bases). The V end lost 4 bases, the J end lost 5 bases, and 23 bases lay between the germline ends. The CDR3 extends over 17 amino acids. The germline V gene encodes CDR1 MGHRA and CDR2 YSYEKL. The CDR3: CASSPADGQSNWETQYF. The CDR3 DNA is TGCGCCAGCAGCCCGGCTGACGGACAGTCCAACTGGGAGACCCAGTACTTC.

V gene TRBV4-2 combines with J gene TRBJ2-1; the match to TRBD2 covers 11 bases. Germline V gene data show CDR1 as LGHNA and CDR2 as YNFKEQ. The CDR3 length is 16 residues. V was pared by 3 bases and J by 6 bases, with 7 bases of the junction left unmatched. As DNA, the CDR3 is TGTGCCAGCAGCCAGCAGACTAGCGGGATTTCCAATGAGCAGTTCTTC. Its protein product is CASSQQTSGISNEQFF.

The V gene is TRBV19, the J gene TRBJ2-3; no clear D. The CDR3 has 13 amino acids. Germline V gives CDR1 LNHDA, CDR2 SQIVND (reference sequence). V was shortened by 6 bases and J by 1 base, with 8 bases between the two germline ends. The CDR3 is CASSNGGTDTQYF. The DNA of the CDR3 is TGTGCCAGTAGCAACGGAGGCACAGATACGCAGTATTTT.

V gene TRBV9 combines with J gene TRBJ2-7; 7 positions match TRBD2. V lost 4 bases and J lost 3; bases outside the gene matches: 10. Germline CDR1 SGDLS, CDR2 YYNGEE. The length of the CDR3 is 15 residues. The CDR3 is CASSPSSQRGYEQYF. The CDR3 DNA is TGTGCCAGCAGCCCTTCGAGCCAGCGGGGCTACGAGCAGTACTTC.

The V gene is TRBV5-1, the J gene TRBJ2-3; 10 bases map to TRBD2. CDR3 length equals 16 residues. J gave up 4 bases and V 0 bases, and 5 bases lay outside the gene matches. CDR1 and CDR2 from the germline V gene are SGHRS and YFSETQ. The CDR3 protein is CASSLARLAGADTQYF. CDR3 DNA sequence: TGCGCCAGCAGCTTGGCCCGACTAGCGGGCGCAGATACGCAGTATTTT.

The CDR3 bases are TGCAGCGGGACTAGCGGGGGAAACACCGGGGAGCTGTTTTTT. It codes for CSGTSGGNTGELFF. This chain connects TRBV29-1 to TRBJ2-2; TRBD2 agrees at 13 bases. V was clipped by 7 bases and J by 2 bases; unmatched bases: 1. CDR3 size: 14 residues. Looked up from germline, CDR1 is SQVTM and CDR2 is ANQGSEA.

The CDR3 region has the DNA TGTGCCAGTACCGGACTAGCGGGAGTTACCGGGGAGCTGTTTTTT. It encodes CASTGLAGVTGELFF. The chain uses TRBV19 and TRBJ2-2, with 13 nucleotides matching TRBD2. CDR1 is LNHDA and CDR2 is SQIVND in the germline V gene (reference sequence). There are 15 residues in the CDR3. V was clipped by 7 bases and J by 5 bases; unmatched bases: 4. Full variable domain (outside the CDR3, taken from reference TRBV19 and TRBJ2-2): DGGITQSPKYLFRKEGQNVTLSCEQNLNHDAMYWYRQDPGQGLRLIYYSQIVNDFQKGDIAEGYSVSREKKESFPLTVTSAQKNPTAFYLCASTGLAGVTGELFFGEGSRLTVL.

This chain uses TRBV27 with TRBJ2-6, with D tentatively TRBD2 (5 bases). V gave up 5 bases and J gave up 2 bases, with 13 bases separating them. Germline V gene sequence: CDR1 MNHEY, CDR2 SMNVEV (reference sequence). The CDR3 has 16 amino acids. The CDR3, as DNA: TGTGCCAGCAGTCCAACTAGTACTGCTGGGGCCAACGTCCTGACTTTC. It specifies CASSPTSTAGANVLTF.

A note on this clone: A read error may produce the germline difference seen at one junction end. The rearrangement links TRBV7-9 to TRBJ1-1, with a tentative D call TRBD1 (6 bases). Germline values: CDR1 SEHNR, CDR2 FQNEAQ (reference sequence). The CDR3 covers 12 residues. Here the CDR3 reads CSSSTGQSEAFF. CDR3 nucleotides: TGTTCCAGCAGCACCGGACAGTCTGAAGCTTTCTTT.